This T cell receptor (beta chain) was sequenced during a study of regulatory T cells in long-lasting Graves disease. Findings and caveats of the study: Persistent-disease Graves' patients showed less TCR diversity than new cases. Relative to new patients (around 1,000), persistent patients exhibited greater sharing of public clonotypes (around 2,800).

This clonotype was seen repeatedly, ten times or more. Its antigen is undetermined. Time point given: newly diagnosed GD, antithyroid drugs for less than 3 months. Scientists built the TCR library using RNA that was extracted from PBMCs. A peripheral blood sample, approximately 10 milliliters in volume, was drawn into EDTA tubes. V shed 4 bases and J 0 bases; nucleotides not matched to a gene: 6. The CDR3 is 15 amino acids. Germline CDR1 is MNHEY and CDR2 is SMNVEV (reference sequence). TCR beta libraries were built with iRepertoire HTBI primers and Arm-PCR of CDR3 regions. TCRdb re-analysed the multiplex PCR reads in MiXCR, keeping a single row per CDR3 protein. Of 400,000 to 500,000 distinct CDR3 sequences listed, 13% to 15% are singletons. These data also formed part of another study, on T cells in Graves' hyperthyroidism and ophthalmopathy.

This chain links TRBV27 with TRBJ2-7; TRBD1 aligns across 7 bases. This receptor was identified in a woman aged 45-65 years with Graves disease. Sequences were derived from peripheral blood mononuclear cells (PBMCs), sampled at new diagnosis, from a patient treated with antithyroid drugs. The CDR3 DNA reads TGTGCCAGCAGTTCATGGACAGGTCCCTCCTACGAGCAGTACTTC. Protein: CASSSWTGPSYEQYF.